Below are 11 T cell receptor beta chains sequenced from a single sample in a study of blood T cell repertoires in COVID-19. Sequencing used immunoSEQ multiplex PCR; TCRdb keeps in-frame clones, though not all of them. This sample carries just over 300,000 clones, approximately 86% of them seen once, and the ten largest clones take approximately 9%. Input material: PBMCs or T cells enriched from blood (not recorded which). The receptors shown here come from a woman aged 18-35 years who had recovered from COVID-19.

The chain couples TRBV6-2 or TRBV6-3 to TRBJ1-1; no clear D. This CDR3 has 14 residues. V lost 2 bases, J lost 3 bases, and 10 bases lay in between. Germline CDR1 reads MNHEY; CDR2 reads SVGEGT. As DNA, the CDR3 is TGTGCCAGCAGTTACATGAGCTTTGACACTGAAGCTTTCTTT. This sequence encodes CASSYMSFDTEAFF.

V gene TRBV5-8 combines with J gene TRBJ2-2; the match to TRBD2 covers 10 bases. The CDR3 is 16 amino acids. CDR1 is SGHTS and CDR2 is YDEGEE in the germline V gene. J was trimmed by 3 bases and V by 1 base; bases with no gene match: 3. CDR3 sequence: CASSLIAGGDTGELFF. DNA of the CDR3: TGTGCCAGCAGCTTGATAGCGGGGGGTGACACCGGGGAGCTGTTTTTT.

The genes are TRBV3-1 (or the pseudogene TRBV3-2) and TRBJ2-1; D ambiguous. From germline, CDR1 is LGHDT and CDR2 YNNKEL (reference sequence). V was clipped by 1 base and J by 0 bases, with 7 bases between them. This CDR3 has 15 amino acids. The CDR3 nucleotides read TGTGCCAGCAGCCAAGTACCCGGCTCCTACAATGAGCAGTTCTTC. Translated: CASSQVPGSYNEQFF.

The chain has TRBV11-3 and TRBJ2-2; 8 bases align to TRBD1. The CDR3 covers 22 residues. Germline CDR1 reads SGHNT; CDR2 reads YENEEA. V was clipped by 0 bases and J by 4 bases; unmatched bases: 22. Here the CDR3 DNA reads TGTGCCAGCAGCTTAGATTGCTCGGACAGGGTTGATGTCGGTGCGGCCACCGGGGAGCTGTTTTTT. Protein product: CASSLDCSDRVDVGAATGELFF.

CDR3 sequence (DNA): TGTGCCCAAAGGGACAAGCGCAATGAGCAGTTCTTC. Its translation is CAQRDKRNEQFF. The chain links TRBV19 to TRBJ2-1, with TRBD1 as a possible D gene (6 bases). The germline V gene encodes CDR1 LNHDA and CDR2 SQIVND (reference sequence). This CDR3 contains 12 residues. The ends were cut back, 11 bases at V and 6 bases at J, with 14 bases in the middle. Full variable domain (outside the CDR3, taken from reference TRBV19 and TRBJ2-1): DGGITQSPKYLFRKEGQNVTLSCEQNLNHDAMYWYRQDPGQGLRLIYYSQIVNDFQKGDIAEGYSVSREKKESFPLTVTSAQKNPTAFYLCAQRDKRNEQFFGPGTRLTVL.

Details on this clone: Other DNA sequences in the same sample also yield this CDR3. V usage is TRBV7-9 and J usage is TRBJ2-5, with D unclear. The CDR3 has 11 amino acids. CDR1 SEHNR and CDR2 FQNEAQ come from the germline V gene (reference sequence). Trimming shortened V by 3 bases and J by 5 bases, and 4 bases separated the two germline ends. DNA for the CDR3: TGTGCCAGCAGCTTGCAGGAGACCCAGTACTTC. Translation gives CASSLQETQYF.

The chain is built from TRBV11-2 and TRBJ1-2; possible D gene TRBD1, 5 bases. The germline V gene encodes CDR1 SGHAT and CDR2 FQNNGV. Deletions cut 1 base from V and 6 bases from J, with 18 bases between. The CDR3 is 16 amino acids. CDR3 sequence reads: CASSLGGQGSFDGYTF. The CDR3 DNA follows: TGTGCCAGCAGCTTAGGTGGGCAGGGAAGTTTCGATGGCTACACCTTC.

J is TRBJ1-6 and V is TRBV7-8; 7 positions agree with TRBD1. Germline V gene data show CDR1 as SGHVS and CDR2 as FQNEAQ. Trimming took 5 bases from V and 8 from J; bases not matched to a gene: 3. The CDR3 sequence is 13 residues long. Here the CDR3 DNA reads TGTGCCAGCAGCATAACAGGGGATTCACCCCTCCACTTT. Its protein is CASSITGDSPLHF.

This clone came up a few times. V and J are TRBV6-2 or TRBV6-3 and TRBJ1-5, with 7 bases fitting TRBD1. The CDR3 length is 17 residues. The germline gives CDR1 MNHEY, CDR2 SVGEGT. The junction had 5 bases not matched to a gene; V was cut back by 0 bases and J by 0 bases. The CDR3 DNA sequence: TGTGCCAGCAGTTACTCTTTTAGGGGGCATAGCAATCAGCCCCAGCATTTT. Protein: CASSYSFRGHSNQPQHF.

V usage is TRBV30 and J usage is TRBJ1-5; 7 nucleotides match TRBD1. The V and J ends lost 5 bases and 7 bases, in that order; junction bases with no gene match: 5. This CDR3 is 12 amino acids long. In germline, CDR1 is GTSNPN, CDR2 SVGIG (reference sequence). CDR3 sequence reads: CAWGQESQPQHF. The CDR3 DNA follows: TGTGCCTGGGGACAGGAAAGCCAGCCCCAGCATTTT.

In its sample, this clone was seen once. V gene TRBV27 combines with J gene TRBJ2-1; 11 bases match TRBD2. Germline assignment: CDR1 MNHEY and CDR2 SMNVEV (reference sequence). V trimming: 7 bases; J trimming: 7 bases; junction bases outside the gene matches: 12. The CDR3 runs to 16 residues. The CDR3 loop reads CASKYSGGDLWNEQFF. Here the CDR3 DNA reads TGTGCCAGCAAATATAGCGGGGGGGACCTGTGGAATGAGCAGTTCTTC.